The T cell receptor beta chain under discussion was sequenced for a study of blood T cells in healthy people across ages. All donors came from Russia, were Caucasian and healthy, and spanned ages roughly 6 to 95. PCR was performed a second time for about 6 to 12 cycles using a sample-barcoded 5' primer and a J-beta primer mix. A minimum of 2.5 million CDR3-containing paired-end reads was obtained for each sample. TCRdb re-called the 5' RACE reads through MiXCR, storing one row per CDR3 protein. Of a few hundred thousand distinct CDR3 sequences listed, approximately 26% were seen once; the top ten hold approximately 3.3%. This clonotype was counted only a few times. Its antigen is not known. The ends lost 1 base at V and 2 bases at J; junction bases unmatched: 16. The CDR3 has 19 amino acids. Per the germline V gene, CDR1 is DFQATT and CDR2 is SNEGSKA (reference sequence). Whole-study findings and limits: TCR beta diversity, measured per million T cells, fell in a roughly linear way with age.

Another study also made use of these data, one on T cells of mothers and their children.

V gene TRBV20-1 combines with J gene TRBJ2-2; 7 nucleotides line up with TRBD2. The sample was blood. This clonotype originated in a boy between 2 and 10 years old in good health. The CDR3 reads CSARGVRSGRAVNTGELFF. Written as DNA, the CDR3 is TGCAGTGCTAGAGGTGTCAGGAGTGGGAGGGCCGTAAACACCGGGGAGCTGTTTTTT.